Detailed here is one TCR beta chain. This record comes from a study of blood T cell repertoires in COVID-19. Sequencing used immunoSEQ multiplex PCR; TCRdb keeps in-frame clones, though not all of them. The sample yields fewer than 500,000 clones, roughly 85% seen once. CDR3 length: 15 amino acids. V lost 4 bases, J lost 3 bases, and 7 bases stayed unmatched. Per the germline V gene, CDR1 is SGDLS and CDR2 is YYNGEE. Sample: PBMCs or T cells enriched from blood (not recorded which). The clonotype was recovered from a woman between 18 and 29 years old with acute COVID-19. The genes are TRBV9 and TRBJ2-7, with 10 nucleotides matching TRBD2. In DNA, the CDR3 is TGTGCCAGCAGCCCGTCTAGCGGGAGCGACTACGAGCAGTACTTC. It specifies CASSPSSGSDYEQYF.